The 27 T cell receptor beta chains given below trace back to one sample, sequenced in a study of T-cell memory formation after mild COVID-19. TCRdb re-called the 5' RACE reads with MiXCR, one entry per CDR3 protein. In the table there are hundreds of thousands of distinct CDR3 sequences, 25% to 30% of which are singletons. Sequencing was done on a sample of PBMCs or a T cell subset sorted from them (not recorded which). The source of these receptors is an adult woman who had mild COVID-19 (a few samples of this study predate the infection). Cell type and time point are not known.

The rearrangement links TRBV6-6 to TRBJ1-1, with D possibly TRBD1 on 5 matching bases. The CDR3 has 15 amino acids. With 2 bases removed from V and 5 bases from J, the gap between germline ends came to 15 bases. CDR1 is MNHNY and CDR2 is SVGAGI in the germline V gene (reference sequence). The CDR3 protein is CASSYGGAGWTEAFF. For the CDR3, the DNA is TGTGCCAGCAGTTACGGAGGGGCAGGGTGGACTGAAGCTTTCTTT.

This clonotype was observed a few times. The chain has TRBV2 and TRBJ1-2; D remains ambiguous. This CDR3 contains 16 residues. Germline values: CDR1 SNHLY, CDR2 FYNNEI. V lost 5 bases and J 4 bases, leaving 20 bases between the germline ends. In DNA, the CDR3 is TGTGCCAGCAGTATTGGAGCAGGCGCTCCTGGCTATGGCTACACCTTC. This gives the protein CASSIGAGAPGYGYTF. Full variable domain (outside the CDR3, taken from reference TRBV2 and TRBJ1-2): EPEVTQTPSHQVTQMGQEVILRCVPISNHLYFYWYRQILGQKVEFLVSFYNNEISEKSEIFDDQFSVERPDGSNFTLKIRSTKLEDSAMYFCASSIGAGAPGYGYTFGSGTRLTVV.

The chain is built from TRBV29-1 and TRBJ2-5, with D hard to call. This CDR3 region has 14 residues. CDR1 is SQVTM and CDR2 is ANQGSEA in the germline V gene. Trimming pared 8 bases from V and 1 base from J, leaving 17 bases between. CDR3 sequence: CSFFRAISQETQYF. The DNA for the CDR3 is TGCAGCTTTTTCCGGGCCATATCCCAAGAGACCCAGTACTTC. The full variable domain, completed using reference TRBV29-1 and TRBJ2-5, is SAVISQKPSRDICQRGTSLTIQCQVDSQVTMMFWYRQQPGQSLTLIATANQGSEATYESGFVIDKFPISRPNLTFSTLTVSNMSPEDSSIYLCSFFRAISQETQYFGPGTRLLVL.

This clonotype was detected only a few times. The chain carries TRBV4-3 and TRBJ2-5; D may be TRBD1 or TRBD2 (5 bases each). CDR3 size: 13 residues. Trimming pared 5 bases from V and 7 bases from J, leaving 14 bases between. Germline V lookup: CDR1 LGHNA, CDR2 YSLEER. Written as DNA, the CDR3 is TGCGCCAGCAGCTCAGGGAGATTTGGGACCCAGTACTTC. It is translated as CASSSGRFGTQYF.

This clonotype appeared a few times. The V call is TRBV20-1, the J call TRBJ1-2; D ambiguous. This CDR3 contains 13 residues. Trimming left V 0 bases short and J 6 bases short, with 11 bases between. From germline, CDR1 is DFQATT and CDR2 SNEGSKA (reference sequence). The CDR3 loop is CSARDREGNGYTF. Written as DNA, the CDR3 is TGCAGTGCTAGAGATCGAGAGGGAAATGGCTACACCTTC.

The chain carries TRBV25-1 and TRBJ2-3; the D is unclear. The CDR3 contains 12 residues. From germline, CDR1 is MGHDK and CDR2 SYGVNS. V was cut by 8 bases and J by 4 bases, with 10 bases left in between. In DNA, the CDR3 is TGTGCCAGCGCAAGGGCCGCAGATACGCAGTATTTT. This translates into CASARAADTQYF.

The CDR3 DNA reads as TGTGCCACCAGTGACCCCGCAGGGAGGCCGAACACCGGGGAGCTGTTTTTT. It translates to CATSDPAGRPNTGELFF. This chain uses TRBV24-1 with TRBJ2-2; D perhaps matches TRBD2 (6 bases). Deletions cut 4 bases from V and 0 bases from J, with 14 bases between. This CDR3 comprises 17 residues. Germline V gives CDR1 KGHDR, CDR2 SFDVKD.

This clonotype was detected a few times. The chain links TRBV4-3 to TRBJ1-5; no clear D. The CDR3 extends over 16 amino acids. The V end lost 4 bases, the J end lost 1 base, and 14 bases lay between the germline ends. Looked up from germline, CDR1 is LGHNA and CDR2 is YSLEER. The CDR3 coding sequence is TGCGCCAGCAGCCGAGGAGGCTTCCCAAGCAATCAGCCCCAGCATTTT. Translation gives CASSRGGFPSNQPQHF.

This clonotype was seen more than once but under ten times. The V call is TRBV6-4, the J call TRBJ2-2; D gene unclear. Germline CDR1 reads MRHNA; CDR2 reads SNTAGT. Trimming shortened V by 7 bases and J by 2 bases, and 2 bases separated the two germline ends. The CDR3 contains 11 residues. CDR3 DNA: TGTGCCAGCACCAACACCGGGGAGCTGTTTTTT. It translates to CASTNTGELFF.

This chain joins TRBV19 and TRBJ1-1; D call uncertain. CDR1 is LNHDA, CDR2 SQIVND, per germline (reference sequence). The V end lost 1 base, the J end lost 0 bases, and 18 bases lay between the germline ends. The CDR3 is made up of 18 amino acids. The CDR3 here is CASSIGHIPPLMNTEAFF. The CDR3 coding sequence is TGTGCCAGTAGTATAGGGCACATTCCTCCCCTTATGAACACTGAAGCTTTCTTT.

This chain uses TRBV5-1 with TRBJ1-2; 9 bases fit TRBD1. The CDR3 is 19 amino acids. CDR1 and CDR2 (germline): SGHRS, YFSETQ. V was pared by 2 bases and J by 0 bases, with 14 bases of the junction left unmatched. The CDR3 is CASSFWTRDRDGANYGYTF. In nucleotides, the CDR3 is TGCGCCAGCAGCTTCTGGACCCGGGACAGGGACGGAGCTAACTATGGCTACACCTTC.

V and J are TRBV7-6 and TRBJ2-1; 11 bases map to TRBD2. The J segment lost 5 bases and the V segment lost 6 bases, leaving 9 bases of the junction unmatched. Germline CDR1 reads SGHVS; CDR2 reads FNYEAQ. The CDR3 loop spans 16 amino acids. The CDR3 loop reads CASRGVAGGKNNEQFF. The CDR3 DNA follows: TGTGCCAGCAGGGGTGTAGCGGGAGGGAAAAACAATGAGCAGTTCTTC. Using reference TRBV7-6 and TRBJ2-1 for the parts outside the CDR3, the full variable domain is GAGVSQSPRYKVTKRGQDVALRCDPISGHVSLYWYRQALGQGPEFLTYFNYEAQQDKSGLPNDRFSAERPEGSISTLTIQRTEQRDSAMYRCASRGVAGGKNNEQFFGPGTRLTVL.

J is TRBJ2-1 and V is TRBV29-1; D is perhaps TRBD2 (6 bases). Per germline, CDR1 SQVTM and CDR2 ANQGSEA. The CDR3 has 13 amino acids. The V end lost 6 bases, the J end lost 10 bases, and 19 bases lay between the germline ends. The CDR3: CSVPSAGLWEQFF. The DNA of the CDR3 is TGCAGCGTCCCTAGCGCAGGGTTGTGGGAGCAGTTCTTC.

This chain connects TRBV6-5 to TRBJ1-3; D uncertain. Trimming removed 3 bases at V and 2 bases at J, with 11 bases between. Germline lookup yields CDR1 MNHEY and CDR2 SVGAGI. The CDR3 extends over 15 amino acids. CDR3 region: CASSYAGFTGNTIYF. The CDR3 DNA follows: TGTGCCAGCAGTTATGCGGGGTTCACTGGAAACACCATATATTTT.

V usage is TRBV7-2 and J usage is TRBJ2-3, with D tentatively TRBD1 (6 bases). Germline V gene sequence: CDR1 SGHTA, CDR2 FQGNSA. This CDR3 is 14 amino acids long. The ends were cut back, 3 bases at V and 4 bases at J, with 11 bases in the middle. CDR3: CASSFTGTSDTQYF. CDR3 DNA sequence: TGTGCCAGCAGCTTCACAGGGACGTCAGATACGCAGTATTTT.

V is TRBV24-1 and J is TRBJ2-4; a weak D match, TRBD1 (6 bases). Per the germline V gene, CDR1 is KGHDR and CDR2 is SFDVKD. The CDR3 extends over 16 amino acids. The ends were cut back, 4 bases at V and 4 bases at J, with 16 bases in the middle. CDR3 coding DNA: TGTGCCACCAGTGACGCCGGGACAAACTTGAAAAACATTCAGTACTTC. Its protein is CATSDAGTNLKNIQYF.

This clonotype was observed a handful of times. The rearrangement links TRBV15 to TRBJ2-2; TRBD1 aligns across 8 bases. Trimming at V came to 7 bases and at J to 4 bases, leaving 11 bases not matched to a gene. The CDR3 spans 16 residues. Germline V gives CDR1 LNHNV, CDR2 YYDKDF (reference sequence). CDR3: CATTRGDRPTTGELFF. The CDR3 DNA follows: TGTGCCACCACCAGGGGGGACAGGCCCACCACCGGGGAGCTGTTTTTT. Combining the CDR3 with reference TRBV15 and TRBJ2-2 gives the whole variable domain DAMVIQNPRYQVTQFGKPVTLSCSQTLNHNVMYWYQQKSSQAPKLLFHYYDKDFNNEADTPDNFQSRRPNTSFCFLDIRSPGLGDTAMYLCATTRGDRPTTGELFFGEGSRLTVL.

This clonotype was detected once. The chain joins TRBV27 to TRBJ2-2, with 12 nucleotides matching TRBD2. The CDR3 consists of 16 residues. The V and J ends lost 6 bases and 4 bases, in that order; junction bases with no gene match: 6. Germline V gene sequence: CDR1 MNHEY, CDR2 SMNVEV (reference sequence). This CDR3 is CASSLAGGQGTGELFF. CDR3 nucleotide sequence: TGTGCCAGCAGCCTAGCGGGAGGGCAAGGCACCGGGGAGCTGTTTTTT.

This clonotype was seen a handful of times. The CDR3 spells CASSLGLTNADTQYF. CDR3 DNA: TGCGCCAGCAGCTTGGGGCTAACCAACGCGGATACGCAGTATTTT. The chain joins TRBV5-1 to TRBJ2-3; the D is unclear. Germline lookup yields CDR1 SGHRS and CDR2 YFSETQ. This CDR3 contains 15 residues. Deletions cut 0 bases from V and 6 bases from J, with 14 bases between.

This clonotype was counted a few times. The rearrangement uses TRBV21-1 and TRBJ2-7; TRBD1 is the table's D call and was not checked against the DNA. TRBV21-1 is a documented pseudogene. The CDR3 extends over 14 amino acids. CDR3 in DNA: TGTGCCAGCAGCAAGGACTTCCCCGGGAACGAGCAGTACTTC. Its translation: CASSKDFPGNEQYF.

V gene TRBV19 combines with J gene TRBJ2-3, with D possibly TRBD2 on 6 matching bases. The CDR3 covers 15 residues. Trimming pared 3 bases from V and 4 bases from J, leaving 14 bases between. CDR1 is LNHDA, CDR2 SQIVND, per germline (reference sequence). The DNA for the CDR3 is TGTGCCAGTAGTATTCGCGGGATCGGTGCAGATACGCAGTATTTT. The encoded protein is CASSIRGIGADTQYF.

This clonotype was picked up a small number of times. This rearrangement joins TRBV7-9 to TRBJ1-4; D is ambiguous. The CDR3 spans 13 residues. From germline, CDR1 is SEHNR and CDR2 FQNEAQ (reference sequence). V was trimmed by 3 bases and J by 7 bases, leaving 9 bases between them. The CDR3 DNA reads TGTGCCAGCAGCTTCCCAGCAGGTGAAAAACTGTTTTTT. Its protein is CASSFPAGEKLFF.

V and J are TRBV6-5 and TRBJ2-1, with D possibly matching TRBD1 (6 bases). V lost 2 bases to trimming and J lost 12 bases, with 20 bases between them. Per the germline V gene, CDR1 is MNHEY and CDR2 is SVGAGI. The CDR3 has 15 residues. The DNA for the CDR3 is TGTGCCAGCAGTTACCATCCAGGGACACCATTACCGCAGTTCTTC. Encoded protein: CASSYHPGTPLPQFF.

CDR3 sequence: CASSTGDTEAFF. The CDR3 DNA follows: TGCGCCAGCAGCACAGGGGACACTGAAGCTTTCTTT. The chain is built from TRBV5-1 and TRBJ1-1, with TRBD1 matching 7 bases. In germline, CDR1 is SGHRS, CDR2 YFSETQ. The V gene end was trimmed by 4 bases and the J gene end by 3 bases; junction bases not matched to a gene: 0. This CDR3 has 12 amino acids.

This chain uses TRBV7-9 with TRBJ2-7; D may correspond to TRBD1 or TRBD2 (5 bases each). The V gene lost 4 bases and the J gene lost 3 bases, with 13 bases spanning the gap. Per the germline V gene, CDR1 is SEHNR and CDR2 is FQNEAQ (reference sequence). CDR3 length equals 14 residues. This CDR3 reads CASSSRDGSYEQYF. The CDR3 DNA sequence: TGTGCCAGCAGCTCCCGGGACGGAAGCTACGAGCAGTACTTC.

CDR3 in amino acids: CASSKTGTLLYEQYF. DNA of the CDR3: TGTGCCAGCAGCAAAACAGGGACCCTGCTCTACGAGCAGTACTTC. The gene calls are TRBV27 and TRBJ2-7; D is perhaps TRBD1 (6 bases). V lost 6 bases and J lost 3, with 18 bases in between. CDR1 MNHEY and CDR2 SMNVEV come from the germline V gene (reference sequence). CDR3 length equals 15 residues.

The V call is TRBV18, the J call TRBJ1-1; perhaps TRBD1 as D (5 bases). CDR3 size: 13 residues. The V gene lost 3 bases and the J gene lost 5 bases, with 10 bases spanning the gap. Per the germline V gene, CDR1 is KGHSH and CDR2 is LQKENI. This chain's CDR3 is CASSPLQETEAFF. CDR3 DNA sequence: TGTGCCAGCTCACCGTTACAGGAGACTGAAGCTTTCTTT. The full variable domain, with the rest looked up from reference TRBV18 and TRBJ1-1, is NAGVMQNPRHLVRRRGQEARLRCSPMKGHSHVYWYRQLPEEGLKFMVYLQKENIIDESGMPKERFSAEFPKEGPSILRIQQVVRGDSAAYFCASSPLQETEAFFGQGTRLTVV.